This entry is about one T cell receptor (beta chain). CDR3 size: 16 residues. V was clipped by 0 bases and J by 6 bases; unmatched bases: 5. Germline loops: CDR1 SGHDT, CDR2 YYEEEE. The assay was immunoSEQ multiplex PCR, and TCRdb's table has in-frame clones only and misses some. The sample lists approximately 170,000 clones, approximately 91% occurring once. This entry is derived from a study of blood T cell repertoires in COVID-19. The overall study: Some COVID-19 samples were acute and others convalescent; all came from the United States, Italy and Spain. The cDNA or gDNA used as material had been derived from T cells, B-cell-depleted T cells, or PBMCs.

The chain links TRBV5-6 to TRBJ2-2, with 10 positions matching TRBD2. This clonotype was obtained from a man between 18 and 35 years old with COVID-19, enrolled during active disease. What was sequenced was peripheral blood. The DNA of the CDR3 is TGTGCCAGCAGCTTGGGCCCGGGACTAGCGTCCGGGGAGCTGTTTTTT. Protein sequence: CASSLGPGLASGELFF.